Listed below are T cell receptor beta chains from one sample, sequenced in a study of blood T cell repertoires in COVID-19. TCRdb keeps only in-frame clones here, not all; method: immunoSEQ multiplex PCR. The sample lists approximately 150,000 clones, roughly 83% occurring once. The source material was PBMCs or T cells enriched from blood (not recorded which). The receptors originated from a man in his sixties or seventies who had been exposed to COVID-19. Both conserved end residues are trimmed from each CDR3.

j_call v_call cdr3_aa
TRBJ1-4 TRBV5-4 ASSPAGTEQNEKLF
TRBJ1-4 TRBV14 ASSQFLASVTNEKLF
TRBJ1-4 TRBV4-3 ASSQEGQHNEKLF
TRBJ1-5 TRBV5-6 ASSLGQGDQPQH
TRBJ1-6 TRBV25-1 ASSEFGQGRSSPLH
TRBJ2-1 TRBV18 ASSQQLGGPNEQF
TRBJ1-2 TRBV7-9 ASSLSPYSGYT
TRBJ2-3 TRBV4-2 ASSQAGQAPDTQY
TRBJ2-3 TRBV6-4 ASSEGLLAGGETDTQY
TRBJ1-5 TRBV18 ASSPSSLYGNQPQH
TRBJ2-1 TRBV3-1/TRBV3-2 ASSLGTSGGAYEQF
TRBJ2-1 TRBV9 ASSAIGGLAGAEQF
TRBJ2-1 TRBV5-8 ASSLGRVEGNEQF
TRBJ2-2 TRBV5-8 ASSFESLLTGELF
TRBJ2-1 TRBV6-2/TRBV6-3 ASSSVSGGVAF
TRBJ2-2 TRBV6-5 ASYSTGELF
TRBJ2-1 TRBV5-1 ASSSLTSGGNEQF
TRBJ2-5 TRBV27 ASASAGAQETQY
TRBJ1-6 TRBV25-1 ASSGFSGARRSPLH
TRBJ1-1 TRBV18 ASSLDGGTEAF
TRBJ1-2 TRBV18 ASSLDSLYGYT
TRBJ2-3 TRBV15 ATGGAREWEDTQY
TRBJ2-2 TRBV5-1 ASSPGLSPGELF
TRBJ2-1 TRBV12-5 ASGSTGYNEQF
TRBJ2-7 TRBV9 ASSVGLAGNVEQY